Given below is one T cell receptor (beta chain) in context. The source of the sample is a study of preoperative IRX-2 immunotherapy in early breast cancer. This sample's treatment: preoperative locoregional IRX-2 cytokine immunotherapy. Patients received preoperative, locoregional IRX-2 cytokine immunotherapy in a phase Ib study. CDR1 MDHEN and CDR2 SYDVKM come from the germline V gene. The CDR3 spans 13 residues. The V end was cut by 3 bases, the J end by 5 bases, with 10 bases between. Data came from immunoSEQ multiplex PCR; TCRdb stores just in-frame clones and leaves some out. The repertoire holds 4,000 or so clones, with approximately 70% as singletons.

The input for sequencing was tumor tissue, taken after IRX-2 immunotherapy. J is TRBJ1-1 and V is TRBV28; D uncertain. This clonotype was obtained from a human donor with breast cancer. The CDR3 sequence: CASSLEGWTEAFF. CDR3 coding DNA: TGTGCCAGCAGTTTGGAGGGTTGGACTGAAGCTTTCTTT.